The present T cell receptor beta chain was sequenced within a study of cytomegalovirus exposure and HLA in healthy donors. Germline assignment: CDR1 SGDLS and CDR2 YYNGEE. This CDR3 has 15 amino acids. V lost 2 bases, J lost 8 bases, and 12 bases stayed unmatched. Both 60 Vbeta primers and 13 Jbeta primers went into the PCR. Some clones are missing from TCRdb's copy, which holds only in-frame ones; the method was immunoSEQ multiplex PCR. The table has 210,000 or so clones, about 80% seen once. V gene TRBV9 combines with J gene TRBJ1-2; 7 nucleotides match TRBD1. The TCR was taken from a middle-aged woman in good health and CMV-seronegative. The specimen sequenced was PBMCs. As DNA, the CDR3 is TGTGCCAGCAGCGTTTCGAACAGGGGCCGTGGGGGCTACACCTTC. Translation: CASSVSNRGRGGYTF.